This T cell receptor (beta chain) was identified in a study of T cell repertoires in cytomegalovirus infection. Looking at the study overall: The public TCR beta signatures pointed to both CMV infection and matching HLA type. Whole-study results and caveats: Across the ex vivo response, the dominant clonotypes were HLA-C-restricted CMV-specific TCR beta clonotypes. Cumulated frequencies of public TCR beta families served to identify carriers of CMV plus the relevant HLA.

MiXCR, run by TCRdb on the reads, gives a single entry per CDR3 protein. In the table there are about 150,000 distinct CDR3 sequences, 23% of which are singletons. The CDR3 is made up of 16 amino acids. CDR1 and CDR2 from the germline V gene are SGHTA and FQGNSA. V lost 3 bases and J lost 5, with 20 bases in between. This clonotype has a count of ten or more. As yet, its antigen is unknown. Sequenced: PBMCs. This TCR derives from a human donor in good health (CMV status not recorded). Some clones in this sample may be carry-over from other donors' samples. The V call is TRBV7-2, the J call TRBJ2-7; D perhaps matches TRBD2 (8 bases). This chain's CDR3 is CASSFSGIGGSDEQYF. The CDR3 nucleotides read TGTGCCAGCAGCTTTAGCGGGATAGGGGGCTCGGACGAGCAGTACTTC.